The following is a T cell receptor (beta chain) sequence with its context. CDR1 is LNHNV, CDR2 YYDKDF, per germline (reference sequence). V lost 4 bases and J lost 2, with 12 bases in between. This CDR3 has 14 amino acids. This sample is part of a study of blood T cell repertoires in COVID-19. Here immunoSEQ multiplex PCR was the method, and the copy in TCRdb shows in-frame clones only, minus some. The sample records about 180,000 clones, roughly 87% being singletons. The sequencing sample was made of PBMCs or T cells enriched from blood (not recorded which). This sequence joins TRBV15 and TRBJ2-7; D is possibly TRBD1 (6 bases). The TCR was taken from a human donor with acute COVID-19. The donor label of this sample is uncertain. CDR3 amino acids: CATSKRTVTYEQYF. The CDR3 DNA reads as TGTGCCACCAGCAAGAGGACAGTAACCTACGAGCAGTACTTC.